This TCR beta chain was sequenced in a study of immune cell composition in non-small cell lung cancer. Overall study context: Tumours were mainly lung adenocarcinoma or squamous cell carcinoma. Overall study results and limits: Lung squamous cell carcinoma tumours had significantly higher top 10 clone scores and productive clonality than lung adenocarcinoma. About 75% of squamous and 30% to 35% of adenocarcinoma cases had tumour-associated clones >0.5%.

Only in-frame clones appear in the TCRdb table, and some are missing; sequencing was by immunoSEQ multiplex PCR. The data show roughly 5,700 clones, just under 80% seen once. A remark on this clone: The target antigen is unknown.

This CDR3 is 15 amino acids long. V was pared by 3 bases and J by 6 bases, with 9 bases of the junction left unmatched. Germline CDR1 SGHVS, CDR2 FQNEAQ. Sequenced input: lung tumor tissue. The V call is TRBV7-8, the J call TRBJ1-2; TRBD1 aligns across 8 bases. The receptor was derived from a human donor with non-small cell lung cancer. The CDR3 DNA is TGTGCCAGCAGCTTGGGACGACAGGGGCCCGATGGCTACACCTTC. This translates into CASSLGRQGPDGYTF.